These 26 T cell receptor beta chains originate from one sample sequenced in a study of Ad26.COV2.S vaccination and SARS-CoV-2 variants. Using immunoSEQ multiplex PCR, the repertoire was profiled, and TCRdb retains in-frame clones only, with some absent. The table includes hundreds of thousands of clones, about nine tenths detected once. The sample's treatment: some 20 received Ad26.COV2.S at low or high dose, single or two shots; roughly five received placebo; per-sample allocation not given. Sampling took place 63 days after the first vaccine or placebo injection. Sequences were derived from peripheral blood, sampled in a trial of Ad26.COV2.S vaccine versus placebo. These receptors originate from a person aged 18 to 59 who received the Ad26.COV2.S COVID-19 vaccine or a placebo.

In nucleotides, the CDR3 is TGCAGCGTTTCTACACCGGGGACAGGGCCATATGGCTATGGCTACACCTTC. It specifies CSVSTPGTGPYGYGYTF. The J gene is TRBJ1-2, the V gene TRBV29-1; TRBD1 agrees at 9 bases. The CDR3 sequence is 17 residues long. From germline, CDR1 is SQVTM and CDR2 ANQGSEA. Trimming at V came to 5 bases and at J to 4 bases, leaving 17 bases not matched to a gene.

This clone was seen a few times. The chain combines TRBV25-1 with TRBJ2-7; the match to TRBD2 covers 9 bases. There are 15 residues in the CDR3. The germline V gene has CDR1 MGHDK and CDR2 SYGVNS. V shed 4 bases, J shed 3 bases, and the junction held 7 bases outside the gene matches. The CDR3 loop is CASSVQAGGDYEQYF. The CDR3 coding sequence is TGTGCCAGCAGTGTTCAAGCGGGGGGAGACTACGAGCAGTACTTC.

The chain is built from TRBV18 and TRBJ2-7, with D maybe TRBD1 (5 bases). V was clipped by 5 bases and J by 0 bases, with 14 bases between them. The germline gives CDR1 KGHSH, CDR2 LQKENI. This CDR3 is 15 amino acids long. In nucleotides, the CDR3 is TGTGCCAGCTCAACCGGACAAGTCTCCTCCTACGAGCAGTACTTC. Its protein product is CASSTGQVSSYEQYF. The full variable domain, with the rest looked up from reference TRBV18 and TRBJ2-7, is NAGVMQNPRHLVRRRGQEARLRCSPMKGHSHVYWYRQLPEEGLKFMVYLQKENIIDESGMPKERFSAEFPKEGPSILRIQQVVRGDSAAYFCASSTGQVSSYEQYFGPGTRLTVT.

This sequence joins TRBV7-9 and TRBJ1-6; D call uncertain. The CDR3 consists of 16 residues. Deletions cut 4 bases from V and 0 bases from J, with 10 bases between. Germline V gene sequence: CDR1 SEHNR, CDR2 FQNEAQ (reference sequence). The CDR3 loop reads CASSSTEGSYNSPLHF. The CDR3 DNA follows: TGTGCCAGCAGCTCCACCGAGGGCTCCTATAATTCACCCCTCCACTTT.

Here the CDR3 DNA reads TGCAGCGCAGGGGACACTGAAGCTTTCTTT. It codes for CSAGDTEAFF. This chain links TRBV29-1 with TRBJ1-1; weak D call: TRBD1 (6 bases). Trimming pared 7 bases from V and 3 bases from J, leaving 6 bases between. Germline V gene lookup returns CDR1 SQVTM and CDR2 ANQGSEA. CDR3 length equals 10 residues.

V is TRBV9 and J is TRBJ2-2, with 8 bases fitting TRBD1. The CDR3 runs to 14 residues. Germline assignment: CDR1 SGDLS and CDR2 YYNGEE. V lost 2 bases, J lost 4 bases, and 1 base stayed unmatched. CDR3 in amino acids: CASSVTGGTGELFF. The CDR3 nucleotides are TGTGCCAGCAGCGTTACAGGGGGCACCGGGGAGCTGTTTTTT.

V and J are TRBV7-9 and TRBJ1-1; D gene unclear. This CDR3 is built from 14 residues. In germline, CDR1 is SEHNR, CDR2 FQNEAQ (reference sequence). V lost 1 base and J lost 6, with 12 bases in between. The CDR3 here is CASSLVITTSEAFF. CDR3 in DNA: TGTGCCAGCAGCTTAGTAATAACAACGTCTGAAGCTTTCTTT.

The chain has TRBV3-1 (or the pseudogene TRBV3-2) and TRBJ1-1; 7 bases agree with TRBD1. V gave up 4 bases and J gave up 3 bases; unmatched junction bases: 5. The CDR3 totals 14 residues. Germline lookup yields CDR1 LGHDT and CDR2 YNNKEL (reference sequence). The CDR3 spells CASSRQGGDTEAFF. CDR3 sequence (DNA): TGTGCCAGCAGCCGACAGGGCGGGGACACTGAAGCTTTCTTT.

The chain employs TRBV6-5 and TRBJ1-1, with 11 bases matching TRBD1. The CDR3 runs 15 residues. CDR1 and CDR2 from the germline V gene are MNHEY and SVGAGI. V was pared by 4 bases and J by 4 bases, with 5 bases of the junction left unmatched. The CDR3 DNA is TGTGCCAGCAGTTGGACCGGGACAGGGGGCACTGAAGCTTTCTTT. It encodes CASSWTGTGGTEAFF.

The rearrangement uses TRBV6-5 and TRBJ1-5, with D possibly matching TRBD1 (6 bases). The CDR3 sequence is 14 residues long. Deletions cut 7 bases from V and 4 bases from J, with 14 bases between. The germline CDR1 and CDR2 sequences are MNHEY and SVGAGI. The DNA for the CDR3 is TGTGCCAGCATCGGGGGCCGAATTAATCAGCCCCAGCATTTT. Translating it yields CASIGGRINQPQHF.

The J gene is TRBJ1-5, the V gene TRBV4-2, with TRBD1 matching 8 bases. The length of the CDR3 is 16 residues. Trimming removed 4 bases from V and 0 bases from J; junction bases left unmatched: 5. Germline loops: CDR1 LGHNA, CDR2 YNFKEQ. The CDR3 sequence: CASSPQTGVSNQPQHF. CDR3 DNA sequence: TGTGCCAGCAGCCCTCAGACAGGGGTTAGCAATCAGCCCCAGCATTTT.

The chain uses TRBV28 and TRBJ2-3, with TRBD1 identical over 8 bases. The germline V gene has CDR1 MDHEN and CDR2 SYDVKM. V lost 5 bases, J lost 3 bases, and 4 bases stayed unmatched. The CDR3 length is 14 residues. CDR3 protein: CASSRQGTTDTQYF. CDR3 DNA: TGTGCCAGCAGTAGACAGGGGACAACAGATACGCAGTATTTT. Drawing the rest from reference TRBV28 and TRBJ2-3, the complete variable domain is DVKVTQSSRYLVKRTGEKVFLECVQDMDHENMFWYRQDPGLGLRLIYFSYDVKMKEKGDIPEGYSVSREKKERFSLILESASTNQTSMYLCASSRQGTTDTQYFGPGTRLTVL.

This CDR3 is CASSNGQGNNEQFF. CDR3 nucleotide sequence: TGCGCCAGCAGCAATGGACAGGGGAACAATGAGCAGTTCTTC. The gene calls are TRBV4-1 and TRBJ2-1; 9 positions agree with TRBD1. V shed 5 bases and J 5 bases; nucleotides not matched to a gene: 4. The CDR3 has 14 amino acids. Germline V CDR1 and CDR2: MGHRA, YSYEKL.

The chain joins TRBV10-3 to TRBJ2-7; 8 nucleotides align to TRBD1. CDR1 is ENHRY, CDR2 SYGVKD, per germline. J was trimmed by 7 bases and V by 2 bases; bases with no gene match: 13. The CDR3 is made up of 16 amino acids. The CDR3 sequence: CAISEGRGQVFGEQYF. CDR3 DNA: TGTGCCATCAGTGAGGGCCGGGGACAGGTATTCGGAGAGCAGTACTTC.

This rearrangement joins TRBV6-5 to TRBJ2-3; tentatively, D is TRBD1 (5 bases). CDR3 length: 13 residues. With 5 bases removed from V and 1 base from J, the gap between germline ends came to 7 bases. The germline CDR1 and CDR2 sequences are MNHEY and SVGAGI. CDR3 sequence (DNA): TGTGCCAGCAGTCCCAGGGGCACAGATACGCAGTATTTT. As protein: CASSPRGTDTQYF.

The rearrangement links TRBV7-9 to TRBJ1-5; 8 bases align to TRBD1. The CDR3 is 13 amino acids. Trimming removed 5 bases from V and 5 bases from J; junction bases left unmatched: 2. Germline CDR1 and CDR2: SEHNR and FQNEAQ (reference sequence). This CDR3 is CASSMTGDQPQHF. CDR3 DNA: TGTGCCAGCAGCATGACAGGGGATCAGCCCCAGCATTTT.

The chain carries TRBV6-5 and TRBJ2-3; D possibly matches TRBD1 or TRBD2 (7 bases each). V lost 8 bases, J lost 2 bases, and 14 bases lay in between. This CDR3 has 14 residues. CDR1 and CDR2 (germline): MNHEY, SVGAGI. CDR3 sequence (DNA): TGTGCCAGCCAGGGGGGGACCCACACAGATACGCAGTATTTT. The encoded protein is CASQGGTHTDTQYF.

CDR3 amino acids: CATHPGRGTEAFF. DNA for the CDR3: TGTGCCACTCATCCTGGGAGGGGCACTGAAGCTTTCTTT. The V gene is TRBV19, the J gene TRBJ1-1; a weak D match, TRBD1 (5 bases). The length of the CDR3 is 13 residues. The V gene lost 10 bases and the J gene lost 4 bases, with 16 bases spanning the gap. Germline CDR1 reads LNHDA; CDR2 reads SQIVND (reference sequence).

V gene TRBV6-5 combines with J gene TRBJ1-2, with 9 bases aligning to TRBD1. The V segment lost 5 bases and the J segment 10 bases; nucleotides outside the gene matches: 8. The CDR3 is 13 residues long. CDR1 and CDR2 from the germline V gene are MNHEY and SVGAGI. CDR3 sequence reads: CASSPHRTGDYTF. CDR3 nucleotides: TGTGCCAGCAGTCCCCATAGGACAGGGGACTACACCTTC.

The rearrangement joins TRBV7-2 to TRBJ1-2; D is possibly TRBD1 (6 bases). The CDR3 totals 15 residues. Germline V gives CDR1 SGHTA, CDR2 FQGNSA. Between the trimmed V and J ends, which lost 3 bases and 4 bases, there was a span of 15 bases. The CDR3: CASSLGGQTRYGYTF. The CDR3 DNA sequence: TGTGCCAGCAGCTTGGGCGGACAGACCCGCTATGGCTACACCTTC.

CDR3 loop: CASSLRTGGSYEQYF. The CDR3 bases are TGCGCCAGCAGCCTACGGACAGGGGGCTCCTACGAGCAGTACTTC. The chain joins TRBV4-1 to TRBJ2-7; 10 bases agree with TRBD1. Germline-derived CDR1 and CDR2 are MGHRA and YSYEKL. After removal of 4 bases from V and 0 bases from J, the junction contained 3 bases not matched to a gene. The CDR3 is 15 amino acids.

The chain carries TRBV7-6 and TRBJ1-3; D might be TRBD1 (6 bases). Germline CDR1 SGHVS, CDR2 FNYEAQ. Trimming cost V 2 bases and J 0 bases, with 11 bases left between them. The CDR3 has 16 residues. The CDR3 bases are TGTGCCAGCAGCTTATCCCAGGGACACTCTGGAAACACCATATATTTT. Translated, it gives CASSLSQGHSGNTIYF.

On this clone itself: This CDR3 is also generated by other DNA sequences in the sample. The chain links TRBV3-1 (or the pseudogene TRBV3-2) to TRBJ1-1; D not certain. Germline-derived CDR1 and CDR2 are LGHDT and YNNKEL (reference sequence). V shed 1 base and J shed 0 bases, with 3 bases lying between them. The CDR3 is made up of 13 amino acids. The CDR3: CASSQGLNTEAFF. The CDR3 coding sequence is TGTGCCAGCAGCCAAGGGCTGAACACTGAAGCTTTCTTT.

The chain combines TRBV6-2 or TRBV6-3 with TRBJ2-7; D uncertain. This CDR3 spans 12 amino acids. Germline lookup yields CDR1 MNHEY and CDR2 SVGEGT. V was pared by 4 bases and J by 0 bases, with 4 bases between. CDR3 protein: CASSLSSYEQYF. CDR3 nucleotides: TGTGCCAGCAGTTTAAGCTCCTACGAGCAGTACTTC.

The V and J genes are TRBV9 and TRBJ2-3; possible D gene TRBD2, 7 bases. There are 21 residues in the CDR3. The ends were cut back, 0 bases at V and 4 bases at J, with 30 bases in the middle. Germline-derived CDR1 and CDR2 are SGDLS and YYNGEE. Here the CDR3 reads CASSVATGGGAFGRGSDTQYF. CDR3 coding DNA: TGTGCCAGCAGCGTAGCTACCGGTGGGGGGGCCTTTGGGCGAGGATCAGATACGCAGTATTTT.

The chain links TRBV27 to TRBJ2-1; 8 bases line up with TRBD2. Trimming took 5 bases from V and 7 from J; bases not matched to a gene: 10. This CDR3 region has 15 residues. Germline CDR1 is MNHEY and CDR2 is SMNVEV (reference sequence). DNA for the CDR3: TGTGCCAGCAGTGAATCCCCGGGACTAGGGAATGAGCAGTTCTTC. Amino acid sequence: CASSESPGLGNEQFF.